These 10 T cell receptor beta chains were sequenced from one sample in a study of blood T cell repertoires in COVID-19 (TCRdb year 2020). Library preparation employed the immunoSEQ multiplex PCR assay. This is the immuneACCESS table as TCRdb keeps it, with only in-frame sequences that have V and J called. A part of the clones is gone; compared with another copy, unresolved V genes explain less than half, and the rest is unexplained. The sample profile shows some 30,000 clones; around 90% of them were found once. The top ten constitute about 13% of the sample. Sequencing was performed on peripheral blood. The receptors were sampled from a man in his 70s with active COVID-19.

This chain links TRBV27 with TRBJ1-2; TRBD1 matches at 10 bases. The V gene end was trimmed by 1 base and the J gene end by 9 bases; junction bases not matched to a gene: 11. The germline gives CDR1 MNHEY, CDR2 SMNVEV (reference sequence). The CDR3 consists of 16 residues. CDR3 protein: CASSLYGDRDRGSYTF. CDR3 nucleotide sequence: TGTGCCAGCAGTTTATACGGCGACCGGGACAGGGGAAGCTACACCTTC.

The V and J genes are TRBV19 and TRBJ1-4; TRBD1 matches 9 bases. CDR1 is LNHDA and CDR2 is SQIVND in the germline V gene (reference sequence). Germline trimming cut 4 bases from V and 7 bases from J; bases unmatched to any gene: 10. CDR3 length: 16 residues. The CDR3 protein is CASSTPAGTGFEKLFF. In DNA, the CDR3 is TGTGCCAGTAGTACCCCCGCCGGGACAGGGTTTGAAAAACTGTTTTTT.

The V and J genes are TRBV28 and TRBJ2-7; TRBD1 matches 7 bases. Germline CDR1 is MDHEN and CDR2 is SYDVKM. The V segment lost 10 bases and the J segment 2 bases; nucleotides outside the gene matches: 8. The CDR3 sequence is 13 residues long. The CDR3 DNA reads as TGTGCCACCCTGCGACAGGGCGCCTACGAGCAGTACTTC. Translating it yields CATLRQGAYEQYF.

The genes are TRBV11-1 and TRBJ2-4; no firm D call. The CDR3 has 16 residues. The germline V gene has CDR1 SGHAT and CDR2 FQDESV (reference sequence). Trimming shortened V by 2 bases and J by 3 bases, and 14 bases separated the two germline ends. Here the CDR3 reads CASSLFGTDLKNIQYF. CDR3 coding DNA: TGTGCCAGCAGCTTATTCGGAACAGATCTCAAAAACATTCAGTACTTC. Full variable domain (missing parts from reference TRBV11-1 and TRBJ2-4): EAEVAQSPRYKITEKSQAVAFWCDPISGHATLYWYRQILGQGPELLVQFQDESVVDDSQLPKDRFSAERLKGVDSTLKIQPAELGDSAMYLCASSLFGTDLKNIQYFGAGTRLSVL.

This clone has only one observation. The genes are TRBV30 and TRBJ2-7; weak D call: TRBD1 (6 bases). V lost 3 bases and J lost 2, with 8 bases in between. Germline CDR1 is GTSNPN and CDR2 is SVGIG (reference sequence). The CDR3 covers 12 residues. In nucleotides, the CDR3 is TGTGCCTGGAGCCAGGGGCCCTACGAGCAGTACTTC. Protein: CAWSQGPYEQYF.

V usage is TRBV12-2 and J usage is TRBJ2-7; the D call in the table, TRBD2, was not verified against the DNA. TRBV12-2 is recorded as a pseudogene. CDR3 length: 17 residues. The CDR3 DNA sequence: TGTGCAAGTCGCTTCCCGGGGGGACTAGCGATAAGGTACGAGCAGTACTTC. Its translation is CASRFPGGLAIRYEQYF.

This chain joins TRBV5-1 and TRBJ2-5; 9 nucleotides line up with TRBD1. Germline V lookup: CDR1 SGHRS, CDR2 YFSETQ. V dropped 5 bases and J dropped 4; count of bases not matched to a gene: 12. This CDR3 is 16 amino acids long. CDR3 nucleotides: TGCGCCAGCAGTCTGGGACATACAGGGGGCCCAGAGACCCAGTACTTC. Its translation: CASSLGHTGGPETQYF. Based on the CDR3 plus reference TRBV5-1 and TRBJ2-5, the full variable domain is KAGVTQTPRYLIKTRGQQVTLSCSPISGHRSVSWYQQTPGQGLQFLFEYFSETQRNKGNFPGRFSGRQFSNSRSEMNVSTLELGDSALYLCASSLGHTGGPETQYFGPGTRLLVL.

The rearrangement uses TRBV11-2 and TRBJ2-7, with TRBD1 matching 7 bases. V lost 2 bases and J lost 3; bases outside the gene matches: 10. The germline gives CDR1 SGHAT, CDR2 FQNNGV. This CDR3 spans 16 amino acids. CDR3: CASSLRRQGPYYEQYF. The DNA for the CDR3 is TGTGCCAGCAGCTTACGACGACAGGGACCCTACTACGAGCAGTACTTC.

The chain's CDR3 is CASSGGGGTDTQYF. The CDR3, as DNA: TGTGCCAGCAGTGGTGGGGGGGGGACAGATACGCAGTATTTT. This sequence joins TRBV2 and TRBJ2-3; TRBD2 matches at 7 bases. The CDR3 loop spans 14 amino acids. Per germline, CDR1 SNHLY and CDR2 FYNNEI. V dropped 4 bases and J dropped 3; count of bases not matched to a gene: 4.

The V call is TRBV11-2, the J call TRBJ2-7; D gene unclear. Trimming pared 5 bases from V and 3 bases from J, leaving 8 bases between. This CDR3 has 12 residues. Germline V gene sequence: CDR1 SGHAT, CDR2 FQNNGV. Here the CDR3 reads CASSQTGYEQYF. The CDR3 DNA reads TGTGCCAGCAGCCAGACGGGCTACGAGCAGTACTTC.